Below, 16 T cell receptor beta chains from the same sample are listed, as sequenced in a study of beta chain features in type 1 diabetes. Reverse transcription of all isolated RNA meant that expressed TCRB transcripts were sequenced. Clones were sequenced by immunoSEQ multiplex PCR, and TCRdb holds only the in-frame ones, with some missing. This table holds around 110,000 clones, about 17% found once. General observations from the study: Among all four CD4+ subsets, Type 1 diabetes patients had TCRB CDR3s that were moderately but significantly shorter.

The antigens of these receptors remain unknown. The source material was central memory CD4+ T cells from blood. These receptors were collected from a man in his thirties or forties with type 1 diabetes.

For this clone: A much larger clonotype is one base distant, so this may be a read error. In the same sample, other DNA sequences code for this CDR3. V gene TRBV27 combines with J gene TRBJ2-7; D remains ambiguous. The CDR3 length is 14 residues. Trimming took off 8 bases at V and 6 bases at J, with 20 bases between the two ends. Germline V gene lookup returns CDR1 MNHEY and CDR2 SMNVEV (reference sequence). In DNA, the CDR3 is TGTGCCAGCTCAAGGGTTATCGCGACCGGCGAGCAGTACTTC. Protein: CASSRVIATGEQYF.

The genes are TRBV5-4 and TRBJ2-2; unclear D gene. There are 16 residues in the CDR3. Germline-derived CDR1 and CDR2 are SGHNT and YYREEE (reference sequence). Trimming cost V 0 bases and J 6 bases, with 15 bases left between them. For the CDR3, the DNA is TGTGCCAGCAGCTTGGGTAGCAGGACCGGCCCCGGGGAGCTGTTTTTT. Translating it yields CASSLGSRTGPGELFF.

This clone was counted only a few times. The chain couples TRBV2 to TRBJ1-4; D may be TRBD1 (5 bases). The CDR3 loop spans 13 amino acids. Germline assignment: CDR1 SNHLY and CDR2 FYNNEI. Trimming left V 2 bases short and J 6 bases short, with 7 bases between. This chain's CDR3 is CASSEWGDEKLFF. CDR3 coding DNA: TGTGCCAGCAGTGAATGGGGCGATGAAAAACTGTTTTTT.

This clone showed up just a few times. The chain links TRBV5-1 to TRBJ2-5; 7 nucleotides align to TRBD1. Trimming cost V 1 base and J 3 bases; bases outside gene matches: 0. Germline CDR1 is SGHRS and CDR2 is YFSETQ. The CDR3 is 13 residues long. The CDR3 nucleotides read TGCGCCAGCAGCTTGCAGGGGGAAGAGACCCAGTACTTC. This sequence encodes CASSLQGEETQYF.

This clone was seen more than once but under ten times. The chain uses TRBV25-1 and TRBJ2-3; D might be TRBD1 (6 bases). The germline gives CDR1 MGHDK, CDR2 SYGVNS. V was clipped by 3 bases and J by 4 bases, with 11 bases between them. This CDR3 has 14 amino acids. DNA of the CDR3: TGTGCCAGCAGTGATCCGTACAGGGCAGATACGCAGTATTTT. This translates into CASSDPYRADTQYF.

The V and J genes are TRBV28 and TRBJ2-7; D not certain. Trimming stripped 2 bases from V and 5 bases from J, with 7 bases between. This CDR3 spans 12 amino acids. Germline CDR1 MDHEN, CDR2 SYDVKM. The CDR3 spells CASSLVTNEQYF. For the CDR3, the DNA is TGTGCCAGCAGTTTAGTCACAAACGAGCAGTACTTC.

The chain joins TRBV5-1 to TRBJ2-3; 9 bases agree with TRBD2. The CDR3 loop spans 15 amino acids. Germline assignment: CDR1 SGHRS and CDR2 YFSETQ. The V gene end was trimmed by 4 bases and the J gene end by 3 bases; junction bases not matched to a gene: 6. DNA for the CDR3: TGCGCCAGCAGCAGGGGACTAGCTGAAACAGATACGCAGTATTTT. The encoded protein is CASSRGLAETDTQYF.

This clone was counted many times. Other DNA sequences from this sample encode an identical CDR3 as well. This rearrangement joins TRBV7-2 to TRBJ2-3; D remains unclear. CDR1 SGHTA and CDR2 FQGNSA come from the germline V gene. The CDR3 is made up of 13 amino acids. Trimming left V 4 bases short and J 1 base short, with 6 bases between. The CDR3 nucleotides read TGTGCCAGCAGCTCAGGTCGCACAGATACGCAGTATTTT. It yields the protein CASSSGRTDTQYF.

In its sample, this clone was seen a few times. This chain joins TRBV4-3 and TRBJ2-1, with D maybe TRBD2 (5 bases). V lost 0 bases and J 0 bases, leaving 12 bases between the germline ends. This CDR3 contains 17 residues. Germline V gene lookup returns CDR1 LGHNA and CDR2 YSLEER. CDR3 sequence: CASSQDTGRGSYNEQFF. The CDR3 bases are TGCGCCAGCAGCCAAGATACCGGACGGGGCTCCTACAATGAGCAGTTCTTC.

This clone was counted only a few times. J is TRBJ2-2 and V is TRBV9, with D tentatively TRBD1 (6 bases). Trimming took 0 bases from V and 5 from J, leaving 17 bases between them. Per the germline V gene, CDR1 is SGDLS and CDR2 is YYNGEE. The CDR3 consists of 17 residues. CDR3 nucleotides: TGTGCCAGCAGCGTAGATTGGGACATTCCATCAACCGGGGAGCTGTTTTTT. Its protein product is CASSVDWDIPSTGELFF. The variable domain in full, with the rest retrieved from reference TRBV9 and TRBJ2-2, is DSGVTQTPKHLITATGQRVTLRCSPRSGDLSVYWYQQSLDQGLQFLIQYYNGEERAKGNILERFSAQQFPDLHSELNLSSLELGDSALYFCASSVDWDIPSTGELFFGEGSRLTVL.

This clone was seen many times. The chain carries TRBV4-1 and TRBJ2-3; D remains ambiguous. This CDR3 has 13 amino acids. The V end lost 3 bases, the J end lost 2 bases, and 6 bases lay between the germline ends. CDR1 is MGHRA, CDR2 YSYEKL, per germline. In DNA form, the CDR3 reads TGCGCCAGCAGCCAGCATTTCACAGATACGCAGTATTTT. It yields the protein CASSQHFTDTQYF.

This clone turned up a few times. Within the sample, other DNA sequences also encode this same CDR3. The chain recombines TRBV18 with TRBJ2-5; perhaps TRBD1 as D (6 bases). The CDR3 sequence is 14 residues long. V gave up 5 bases and J gave up 4 bases, with 14 bases separating them. Germline-derived CDR1 and CDR2 are KGHSH and LQKENI. CDR3 loop: CASSTGTLGETQYF. The CDR3 DNA is TGTGCCAGCTCAACGGGGACACTCGGAGAGACCCAGTACTTC.

The chain has TRBV11-2 and TRBJ2-1; D unclear. The CDR3 loop spans 16 amino acids. Germline-derived CDR1 and CDR2 are SGHAT and FQNNGV. V was trimmed by 7 bases and J by 5 bases, leaving 21 bases between them. The CDR3 loop reads CASNLNAAQFHNEQFF. CDR3 DNA: TGTGCCAGCAACCTCAACGCCGCTCAATTCCACAATGAGCAGTTCTTC.

This clone was counted many times. The chain joins TRBV25-1 to TRBJ1-4; D unclear. With 2 bases removed from V and 2 bases from J, the gap between germline ends came to 12 bases. This CDR3 has 16 amino acids. From germline, CDR1 is MGHDK and CDR2 SYGVNS. The CDR3 DNA follows: TGTGCCAGCAGTGAAGGGAAGGGTTTCACTAATGAAAAACTGTTTTTT. It is translated as CASSEGKGFTNEKLFF.

This clone has more than one count but fewer than ten. The rearrangement links TRBV5-1 to TRBJ1-2; 10 positions match TRBD1. V lost 0 bases to trimming and J lost 5 bases; unmatched junction nucleotides: 10. Germline V gene sequence: CDR1 SGHRS, CDR2 YFSETQ. The CDR3 runs to 17 residues. DNA for the CDR3: TGCGCCAGCAGCTTGGCCACGGTCGGACAGGGGGTTTATGGCTACACCTTC. Translation gives CASSLATVGQGVYGYTF. The whole variable domain, remainder taken from reference TRBV5-1 and TRBJ1-2, is KAGVTQTPRYLIKTRGQQVTLSCSPISGHRSVSWYQQTPGQGLQFLFEYFSETQRNKGNFPGRFSGRQFSNSRSEMNVSTLELGDSALYLCASSLATVGQGVYGYTFGSGTRLTVV.

The CDR3 sequence is CASSAASGAYEQYF. The CDR3 DNA is TGTGCCAGCAGCGCCGCTAGCGGGGCCTACGAGCAGTACTTC. The V gene is TRBV7-6, the J gene TRBJ2-7; TRBD2 matches 9 bases. CDR1 SGHVS and CDR2 FNYEAQ come from the germline V gene. V lost 5 bases, J lost 2 bases, and 4 bases stayed unmatched. CDR3 length: 14 residues.